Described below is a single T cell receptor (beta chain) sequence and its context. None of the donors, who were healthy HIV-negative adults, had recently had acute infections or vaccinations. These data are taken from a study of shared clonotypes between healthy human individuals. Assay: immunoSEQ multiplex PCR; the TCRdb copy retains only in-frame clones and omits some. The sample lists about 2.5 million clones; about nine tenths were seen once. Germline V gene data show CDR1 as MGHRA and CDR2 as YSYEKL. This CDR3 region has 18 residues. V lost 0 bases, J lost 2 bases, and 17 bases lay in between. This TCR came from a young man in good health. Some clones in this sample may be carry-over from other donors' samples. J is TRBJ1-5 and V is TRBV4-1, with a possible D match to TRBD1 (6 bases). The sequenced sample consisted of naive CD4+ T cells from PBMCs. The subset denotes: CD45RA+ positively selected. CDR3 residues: CASSQDWARGLGNQPQHF. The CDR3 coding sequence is TGCGCCAGCAGCCAAGATTGGGCTAGGGGGTTGGGCAATCAGCCCCAGCATTTT.